This T cell receptor (beta chain) is from a study of early T cells in non-severe SARS-CoV-2 infection. The CDR3 runs 14 residues. V gave up 5 bases and J gave up 0 bases; unmatched junction bases: 2. The germline CDR1 and CDR2 sequences are KGHDR and SFDVKD. A few counts support this clonotype. Each single cDNA molecule received a unique molecular identifier. MiXCR, applied by TCRdb to the 5' RACE reads, yields one record per CDR3 protein. The table shows some 60,000 distinct CDR3 sequences, with 8.5% to 9.5% occurring only once. The rearrangement links TRBV24-1 to TRBJ1-1, with 7 bases matching TRBD1. The sample comprised whole blood. This TCR was recovered from an adult who was a healthcare worker with PCR-confirmed SARS-CoV-2 infection or an uninfected control (not recorded which). The CDR3 spells CATSATGVNTEAFF. As DNA, the CDR3 is TGTGCCACCAGTGCTACAGGGGTGAACACTGAAGCTTTCTTT.